A single sample gave rise to the 27 T cell receptor beta chains below, sequenced in a study of CD8 T cells in Susac syndrome. The RNA input was about 0.45 to 1 ug, and it was reverse transcribed with random hexamers. One entry per CDR3 protein results from TCRdb running MiXCR on the immunoSEQ multiplex PCR reads. The table lists about 76,000 distinct CDR3 sequences, 91% of them singletons. The sequenced material came from CD8+ T cells from PBMCs. These receptors all stem from a human donor with multiple sclerosis.

The V and J genes are TRBV28 and TRBJ1-6; possible D gene TRBD1, 6 bases. The CDR3 runs 15 residues. The germline V gene has CDR1 MDHEN and CDR2 SYDVKM. V was shortened by 3 bases and J by 5 bases, with 11 bases between the two germline ends. The CDR3 region has the DNA TGTGCCAGCAGTTTGGCGGACAGCGATAATTCACCCCTCCACTTT. Residues: CASSLADSDNSPLHF.

In nucleotides, the CDR3 is TGCAGTGGGTCGGACAGAAAAGAGACCCAGTACTTC. Its translation: CSGSDRKETQYF. J is TRBJ2-5 and V is TRBV20-1, with a weak D call TRBD1 (6 bases). CDR3 length equals 12 residues. V lost 7 bases and J 3 bases, leaving 12 bases between the germline ends. Looked up from germline, CDR1 is DFQATT and CDR2 is SNEGSKA (reference sequence).

This clonotype is a singleton in its sample. V and J are TRBV12-3 or TRBV12-4 and TRBJ2-7; D gene uncertain. With 3 bases removed from V and 4 bases from J, the gap between germline ends came to 10 bases. This CDR3 contains 13 residues. This CDR3 is CASSLVPLYEQYF. The CDR3 bases are TGTGCCAGCAGTTTGGTTCCCCTATACGAGCAGTACTTC.

This chain connects TRBV27 to TRBJ1-2; D call uncertain. This CDR3 is 13 amino acids long. CDR1 MNHEY and CDR2 SMNVEV come from the germline V gene (reference sequence). Trimming took 7 bases from V and 3 from J, leaving 12 bases between them. CDR3 sequence: CASTPGSHYGYTF. The CDR3 DNA is TGTGCCAGCACCCCGGGCAGCCACTATGGCTACACCTTC.

V usage is TRBV27 and J usage is TRBJ1-6; no clear D gene. Germline CDR1 is MNHEY and CDR2 is SMNVEV (reference sequence). V was pared by 3 bases and J by 9 bases, with 12 bases between. The CDR3 runs to 14 residues. CDR3 coding DNA: TGTGCCAGCAGTTTGAACGGTTGGGTTTCACCCCTCCACTTT. Residues: CASSLNGWVSPLHF.

The rearrangement links TRBV30 to TRBJ1-1; the D is unclear. The CDR3 runs 12 residues. Germline loops: CDR1 GTSNPN, CDR2 SVGIG (reference sequence). Trimming cost V 5 bases and J 0 bases, with 7 bases left between them. The CDR3 region has the DNA TGTGCCTGGGGGAGCATGAACACTGAAGCTTTCTTT. Its translation: CAWGSMNTEAFF.

The genes are TRBV6-2 or TRBV6-3 and TRBJ1-2; no clear D. CDR1 and CDR2 from the germline V gene are MNHEY and SVGEGT. The germline V and J ends were trimmed by 6 bases and 3 bases, with 23 bases remaining between them. This CDR3 spans 17 amino acids. The CDR3 protein is CASSSTISGYRDYGYTF. The CDR3 DNA is TGTGCCAGCAGCTCAACTATTTCAGGCTATAGGGACTATGGCTACACCTTC.

The rearrangement links TRBV12-3 or TRBV12-4 to TRBJ1-1; D not resolved. This CDR3 has 13 residues. Trimming removed 6 bases at V and 4 bases at J, with 12 bases between. CDR3 in amino acids: CASREYRSTEAFF. The CDR3 coding sequence is TGTGCCAGCAGGGAATACAGATCCACTGAAGCTTTCTTT.

The rearrangement joins TRBV3-1 to TRBJ1-1, with D possibly matching TRBD1 (6 bases). V was shortened by 7 bases and J by 0 bases, with 15 bases between the two germline ends. The germline V gene has CDR1 LGHDT and CDR2 YNNKEL (reference sequence). The CDR3 has 15 amino acids. DNA for the CDR3: TGTGCCAGCACCTTTGGGGACAACATGAACACTGAAGCTTTCTTT. This codes for CASTFGDNMNTEAFF.

The chain employs TRBV4-3 and TRBJ1-3; a possible D gene is TRBD1 (5 bases). This CDR3 contains 17 residues. In germline, CDR1 is LGHNA, CDR2 YSLEER. V lost 0 bases and J lost 0, with 12 bases in between. DNA of the CDR3: TGCGCCAGCAGCCAAGATTGGACACCCAGCTCTGGAAACACCATATATTTT. Its protein product is CASSQDWTPSSGNTIYF.

This clonotype has a handful of counts. The gene calls are TRBV6-1 and TRBJ1-5; 10 nucleotides align to TRBD1. Trimming at V came to 5 bases and at J to 5 bases, leaving 6 bases not matched to a gene. CDR3 size: 15 residues. CDR1 is MNHNS, CDR2 SASEGT, per germline. CDR3: CASSPQGQGDQPQHF. The CDR3 DNA is TGTGCCAGCAGTCCTCAAGGACAGGGGGATCAGCCCCAGCATTTT.

This chain connects TRBV6-5 to TRBJ2-7; TRBD1 agrees at 7 bases. CDR3 size: 15 residues. Trimming removed 3 bases from V and 6 bases from J; junction bases left unmatched: 11. CDR1 is MNHEY and CDR2 is SVGAGI in the germline V gene. CDR3 region: CASSYRDSALFEQYF. The CDR3 DNA is TGTGCCAGCAGTTATAGGGACAGTGCCCTCTTCGAGCAGTACTTC.

The chain uses TRBV30 and TRBJ2-1; the D is unclear. The CDR3 runs 13 residues. CDR1 and CDR2 from the germline V gene are GTSNPN and SVGIG (reference sequence). Trimming cost V 0 bases and J 6 bases, with 9 bases left between them. CDR3 nucleotides: TGTGCCTGGAGTGTAACCAAGTTCAATGAGCAGTTCTTC. This gives the protein CAWSVTKFNEQFF.

The V and J genes are TRBV27 and TRBJ1-2, with TRBD1 identical over 7 bases. The J segment lost 4 bases and the V segment lost 0 bases, leaving 8 bases of the junction unmatched. The CDR3 length is 16 residues. CDR1 is MNHEY and CDR2 is SMNVEV in the germline V gene (reference sequence). CDR3 nucleotides: TGTGCCAGCAGTTTATCCGGGACAGCGCCTAGCTATGGCTACACCTTC. This encodes CASSLSGTAPSYGYTF.

The chain couples TRBV19 to TRBJ1-2; TRBD1 is a possible D gene (5 bases). Trimming removed 3 bases at V and 6 bases at J, with 14 bases between. CDR3 length: 14 amino acids. Germline CDR1 and CDR2: LNHDA and SQIVND (reference sequence). CDR3 nucleotides: TGTGCCAGTAGTATCTTGTCGACAGAAGATGGCTACACCTTC. Amino acids: CASSILSTEDGYTF.

This chain links TRBV12-3 or TRBV12-4 with TRBJ1-1, with a weak D call TRBD1 (5 bases). V dropped 4 bases and J dropped 4 bases, with 10 bases sitting between them. CDR3 length: 13 amino acids. The CDR3 here is CASSWGVGTEAFF. The CDR3 nucleotides are TGTGCCAGCAGTTGGGGGGTGGGCACTGAAGCTTTCTTT.

The V gene is TRBV14, the J gene TRBJ2-7; 10 bases are shared with TRBD1. V shed 6 bases, J shed 6 bases, and the junction held 2 bases outside the gene matches. The CDR3 runs 12 residues. From germline, CDR1 is SGHDN and CDR2 FVKESK. The CDR3 spells CASSWTGGEQYF. CDR3 bases: TGTGCCAGCAGTTGGACAGGGGGCGAGCAGTACTTC.

This chain links TRBV20-1 with TRBJ2-4; D may be TRBD1 (8 bases). This CDR3 is 17 amino acids long. Germline assignment: CDR1 DFQATT and CDR2 SNEGSKA (reference sequence). The ends were cut back, 6 bases at V and 0 bases at J, with 21 bases in the middle. CDR3 coding DNA: TGCAGTGCAAGCGGGACAGGCACTACCTTAGCCAAAAACATTCAGTACTTC. Its protein is CSASGTGTTLAKNIQYF.

CDR3 loop: CASSLEGGTEAFF. The CDR3 DNA sequence: TGCGCCAGCAGCTTGGAAGGGGGCACTGAAGCTTTCTTT. The chain links TRBV5-1 to TRBJ1-1, with D tentatively TRBD1 (6 bases). Germline CDR1 SGHRS, CDR2 YFSETQ. Between the trimmed V and J ends, which lost 0 bases and 4 bases, there was a span of 7 bases. The CDR3 consists of 13 residues.

This clonotype was picked up one time. The genes are TRBV9 and TRBJ2-3; D not certain. The CDR3 has 15 amino acids. The V end lost 1 base, the J end lost 6 bases, and 15 bases lay between the germline ends. Germline assignment: CDR1 SGDLS and CDR2 YYNGEE. CDR3 sequence reads: CASSVYGDPSDTQYF. The CDR3 DNA reads TGTGCCAGCAGCGTATACGGTGACCCCTCGGATACGCAGTATTTT.

V is TRBV28 and J is TRBJ2-3, with TRBD2 matching 8 bases. In germline, CDR1 is MDHEN, CDR2 SYDVKM. The CDR3 length is 15 residues. After removal of 3 bases from V and 2 bases from J, the junction contained 4 bases not matched to a gene. The CDR3 region is CASSFELAVTDTQYF. The CDR3 DNA sequence: TGTGCCAGCAGTTTCGAACTAGCGGTCACAGATACGCAGTATTTT.

V gene TRBV24-1 combines with J gene TRBJ1-2; a possible D gene is TRBD1 (5 bases). Germline lookup yields CDR1 KGHDR and CDR2 SFDVKD. V lost 5 bases to trimming and J lost 4 bases, with 13 bases between them. This CDR3 is 14 amino acids long. CDR3 bases: TGTGCCACCAGTGCGACAGAACTCAGCTATGGCTACACCTTC. Amino acid sequence: CATSATELSYGYTF.

This clonotype appeared a few times. The chain has TRBV20-1 and TRBJ1-1, with no clear D. Germline V gene lookup returns CDR1 DFQATT and CDR2 SNEGSKA (reference sequence). Deletions cut 6 bases from V and 7 bases from J, with 12 bases between. The CDR3 sequence is 11 residues long. Written as DNA, the CDR3 is TGCAGTGCCCCTGTTATGCTTGAAGCTTTCTTT. Translated: CSAPVMLEAFF.

The genes are TRBV25-1 and TRBJ1-2; no clear D. This CDR3 has 15 residues. V shed 7 bases and J shed 6 bases, with 21 bases lying between them. Germline values: CDR1 MGHDK, CDR2 SYGVNS. CDR3 amino acids: CASNQSPEDRNGYTF. The CDR3 DNA follows: TGTGCCAGCAACCAATCGCCGGAGGACCGGAATGGCTACACCTTC.

J is TRBJ2-2 and V is TRBV12-3 or TRBV12-4; possible D gene TRBD2, 7 bases. Trimming cost V 5 bases and J 1 base, with 29 bases left between them. The CDR3 runs to 21 residues. The CDR3 loop is CASSLTRRGGTGLKNTGELFF. Written as DNA, the CDR3 is TGTGCCAGCAGTCTCACCCGGAGGGGGGGGACGGGGCTGAAGAACACCGGGGAGCTGTTTTTT.

The chain has TRBV10-3 and TRBJ1-2, with TRBD1 as a possible D gene (5 bases). The germline V and J ends were trimmed by 0 bases and 6 bases, with 11 bases remaining between them. The CDR3 is made up of 14 amino acids. Germline loops: CDR1 ENHRY, CDR2 SYGVKD. The CDR3 reads CAISESDSMNGYTF. The CDR3 DNA follows: TGTGCCATCAGTGAGTCTGACAGCATGAATGGCTACACCTTC.

J is TRBJ2-7 and V is TRBV12-3 or TRBV12-4; D is possibly TRBD1 (7 bases). The CDR3 consists of 12 residues. V dropped 11 bases and J dropped 5 bases, with 16 bases sitting between them. CDR3 sequence (DNA): TGTGCCGTCGCGGCAGGGGGGAACGAGCAGTACTTC. Encoded protein: CAVAAGGNEQYF.